This record concerns one T cell receptor beta chain sequence. The assay was immunoSEQ multiplex PCR, and TCRdb's table has in-frame clones only and misses some. This table holds about 60,000 clones, more than 85% found once. This specimen belongs to a study of technical replicates of blood from several donors. The sequencing sample was made of PBMCs. The receptor comes from a human donor in good health. Some clones in this sample may be carry-over from other donors' samples.

The CDR3 DNA reads TGTGCCAGCAGTTACAGAAGTCGGGGGGCGTCCCGCGAGCAGTACTTC. Residues: CASSYRSRGASREQYF. This rearrangement joins TRBV6-5 to TRBJ2-7; the D gene is possibly TRBD2 (7 bases). Trimming took 2 bases from V and 6 from J, leaving 20 bases between them. Germline lookup yields CDR1 MNHEY and CDR2 SVGAGI. The CDR3 length is 16 residues.